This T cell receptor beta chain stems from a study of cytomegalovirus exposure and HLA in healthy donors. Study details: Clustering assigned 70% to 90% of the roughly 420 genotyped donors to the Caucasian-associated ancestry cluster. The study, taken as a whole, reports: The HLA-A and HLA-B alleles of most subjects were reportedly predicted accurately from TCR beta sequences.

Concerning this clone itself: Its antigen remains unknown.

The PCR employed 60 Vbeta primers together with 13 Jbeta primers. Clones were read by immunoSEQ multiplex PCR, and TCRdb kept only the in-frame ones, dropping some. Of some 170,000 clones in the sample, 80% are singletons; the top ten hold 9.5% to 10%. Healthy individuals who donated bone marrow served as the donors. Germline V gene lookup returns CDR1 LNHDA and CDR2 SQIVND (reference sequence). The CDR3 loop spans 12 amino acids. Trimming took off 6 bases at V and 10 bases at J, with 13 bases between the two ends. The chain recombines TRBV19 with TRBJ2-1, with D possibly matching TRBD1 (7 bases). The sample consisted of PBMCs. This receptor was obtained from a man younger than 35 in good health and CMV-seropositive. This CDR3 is CASSLQGGEQFF. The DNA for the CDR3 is TGTGCCAGTAGCCTTCAGGGGGGAGAGCAGTTCTTC.